The table lists the clone carrying this T cell receptor beta chain with a few counts. These data are taken from a study of blood T cell repertoires in COVID-19. Only in-frame clones appear in the TCRdb table, and some are missing; sequencing was by immunoSEQ multiplex PCR. In the table there are about 160,000 clones, about 80% of which are singletons. V was cut by 3 bases and J by 3 bases, with 9 bases left in between. Germline V gene data show CDR1 as SNHLY and CDR2 as FYNNEI. This CDR3 contains 13 residues. The chain couples TRBV2 to TRBJ2-7; D gene uncertain. The sequence was collected from a woman between 55 and 75 years old who had recovered from COVID-19. The sequenced sample was PBMCs or T cells enriched from blood (not recorded which). The CDR3 loop is CASSDQELYEQYF. CDR3 DNA sequence: TGTGCCAGCAGTGATCAAGAGCTCTACGAGCAGTACTTC.